This entry features one T cell receptor (beta chain) sequence. As originally analysed: Amplification of reference gene primers provided the estimated nucleated cell counts. Data came from immunoSEQ multiplex PCR; TCRdb stores just in-frame clones and leaves some out. The V and J calls and the clone size are those of that table, but D and trimming were determined from the DNA. The sample shows about 49,000 clones, around 90% of them seen only once. The germline V gene has CDR1 GTSNPN and CDR2 SVGIG (reference sequence). Between the trimmed V and J ends, which lost 4 bases and 5 bases, there was a span of 20 bases. This CDR3 is built from 15 residues. The sample comes from a study of blood T cell repertoires in COVID-19. Background on the study: The United States, Italy and Spain supplied acute and convalescent COVID-19 samples. The cDNA or gDNA used as material had been derived from T cells, B-cell-depleted T cells, or PBMCs.

The chain employs TRBV30 and TRBJ1-1; D might be TRBD1 (5 bases). What was sequenced was peripheral blood. The receptor was derived from an elderly man with acute or convalescent COVID-19. CDR3 DNA: TGTGCCTGGACCCGGAATAGGGGTGTGGTTACTGAAGCTTTCTTT. It yields the protein CAWTRNRGVVTEAFF.